One and the same sample provided the 8 T cell receptor beta chains below, sequenced in a study of blood T cell repertoires in COVID-19. Generated by immunoSEQ multiplex PCR, the TCRdb table keeps only in-frame clones and is missing some. Of some 110,000 clones detected, roughly nine tenths appear once; the ten largest clones hold around 7.7%. The sample comprised peripheral blood. The receptors originated from a human donor in a cohort sampled during active COVID-19.

Only one count was recorded for this clone. The chain has TRBV6-6 and TRBJ1-3; D is perhaps TRBD1 (5 bases). The CDR3 runs 16 residues. Germline V gene sequence: CDR1 MNHNY, CDR2 SVGAGI (reference sequence). Deletions cut 8 bases from V and 2 bases from J, with 19 bases between. In nucleotides, the CDR3 is TGTGCCAGCCTGTCGGAGGCTACGGGGGCTGGAAACACCATATATTTT. Translation gives CASLSEATGAGNTIYF.

V is TRBV20-1 and J is TRBJ1-1; 8 bases are shared with TRBD1. The CDR3 has 15 amino acids. Germline V CDR1 and CDR2: DFQATT, SNEGSKA (reference sequence). With 3 bases clipped from V and 3 bases from J, the junction kept 9 bases outside the gene matches. CDR3 DNA: TGCAGTGCTAGTCCAGGGGGCCGCGCGGACACTGAAGCTTTCTTT. Translation: CSASPGGRADTEAFF.

Written as DNA, the CDR3 is TGTGCCACCAGCAGAGACGTGACAGTCTCTCTCTCTGGGGCCAACGTCCTGACTTTC. Amino acid sequence: CATSRDVTVSLSGANVLTF. This sequence joins TRBV15 and TRBJ2-6, with D maybe TRBD1 (5 bases). Germline V gene data show CDR1 as LNHNV and CDR2 as YYDKDF (reference sequence). The CDR3 is 19 residues long. V lost 0 bases, J lost 0 bases, and 15 bases lay in between.

The gene calls are TRBV6-5 and TRBJ1-3, with TRBD1 as a possible D gene (5 bases). Germline assignment: CDR1 MNHEY and CDR2 SVGAGI. The germline V and J ends were trimmed by 0 bases and 4 bases, with 10 bases remaining between them. The CDR3 runs 15 residues. As DNA, the CDR3 is TGTGCCAGCAGTTACTCTCGAGACAGCGGAAACACCATATATTTT. Protein: CASSYSRDSGNTIYF.

The chain recombines TRBV5-4 with TRBJ2-7; D not certain. Trimming pared 2 bases from V and 0 bases from J, leaving 12 bases between. The CDR3 runs to 15 residues. Germline lookup yields CDR1 SGHNT and CDR2 YYREEE (reference sequence). The CDR3 loop reads CASSLMGRISYEQYF. In nucleotides, the CDR3 is TGTGCCAGCAGCTTAATGGGCAGGATCTCCTACGAGCAGTACTTC.

The CDR3 region has the DNA TGTGCCAGCAGTTACTCCTGGCAGGGAAGCCACGAGCAGTACTTC. Translated: CASSYSWQGSHEQYF. The chain links TRBV6-5 to TRBJ2-7; tentative D call: TRBD1 (5 bases). The CDR3 contains 15 residues. CDR1 and CDR2 (germline): MNHEY, SVGAGI. V lost 0 bases, J lost 5 bases, and 14 bases lay in between.

V gene TRBV7-3 combines with J gene TRBJ1-4; D ambiguous. Between the trimmed V and J ends, which lost 2 bases and 4 bases, there was a span of 14 bases. The CDR3 totals 16 residues. Germline CDR1 reads SGHTA; CDR2 reads FQGTGA. Here the CDR3 reads CASSLLRKPFNEKLFF. CDR3 nucleotide sequence: TGTGCCAGCAGCTTATTGCGGAAACCCTTTAATGAAAAACTGTTTTTT.

This clone has more than one count but fewer than ten. The chain joins TRBV19 to TRBJ2-7; 9 bases are a match to TRBD1. The V gene end was trimmed by 5 bases and the J gene end by 2 bases; junction bases not matched to a gene: 4. Per the germline V gene, CDR1 is LNHDA and CDR2 is SQIVND (reference sequence). The CDR3 length is 14 residues. In nucleotides, the CDR3 is TGTGCCAGTAGTGCACGGGACAGGGCCTACGAGCAGTACTTC. It codes for CASSARDRAYEQYF.